There are a few counts of the clone carrying this T cell receptor beta chain. The target antigen is unknown. The data derive from a study of T cell repertoires in aging, cancer and after chemotherapy. Study background: Donor ages fell into six groups from 30 or younger up to 70 or older. Chronic lymphocytic leukemia patients on fludarabine- or bendamustine-based regimens gave paired samples before and after chemotherapy.

TRB rearrangements spanning V, D and J were amplified using mixed TRB-A/B primers. Each CDR3 protein gets one entry after TCRdb re-called the multiplex PCR reads with MiXCR. The table includes approximately 1,800 distinct CDR3 sequences, around 28% detected once. CDR1 is SGHAT and CDR2 is FQNNGV in the germline V gene. The CDR3 has 12 amino acids. The V end was cut by 8 bases, the J end by 2 bases, with 10 bases between. TCR beta rearrangements were amplified from peripheral blood genomic DNA. Regarding the study as a whole: In cancer patients, declining TCR diversity with age involved lost richness and lost evenness. Untreated cancer patients had significantly lower blood TCR diversity than age-matched healthy donors.

The origin of this receptor is a human donor with a blood cancer. The donor label of this sample is uncertain. V usage is TRBV11-2 and J usage is TRBJ2-7; D remains unclear. Sequences were obtained from blood. This chain's CDR3 is CASGNRPYEQYF. In DNA form, the CDR3 reads TGTGCCAGCGGCAACAGACCCTACGAGCAGTACTTC.